Listed here is a single T cell receptor (beta chain). No antigen is known for it. The primer mix had 60 Vbeta and 13 Jbeta primers. Study processing details: In a later analysis, 70 million to 80 million unique TCR beta chains included roughly 11 million shared by two or more donors. Measured with immunoSEQ multiplex PCR; TCRdb has only the in-frame clones, and not every one. V and J calls and clone size follow that table, whereas D and trimming were derived from the DNA. The data contain 130,000 or so clones, 77% of them seen just once; the ten biggest clones take up 3.5% to 5%. This sample is part of a study of cytomegalovirus exposure and HLA in healthy donors. Study observations and caveats: The investigators catalogued 150 to 200 TCR beta chains as cytomegalovirus-associated.

Specimen: PBMCs. This sequence originates from a male donor in good health and CMV-seropositive.

CDR3 amino acids: CASSVGPLATDTQYF. CDR3 bases: TGTGCCAGCAGCGTAGGCCCTTTAGCGACAGATACGCAGTATTTT. The rearrangement uses TRBV9 and TRBJ2-3, with a weak D call TRBD2 (5 bases). The CDR3 runs 15 residues. The V gene's germline CDR1 is SGDLS and CDR2 YYNGEE. With 0 bases removed from V and 3 bases from J, the gap between germline ends came to 11 bases.